This T cell receptor (beta chain) was sequenced for a study of Graves' ophthalmopathy and Graves' hyperthyroidism. Study-level findings and limits: Blood also held most thyroid clonotypes expanded above 0.001 frequency. As the model predicted ophthalmopathy progression, it achieved a sensitivity of 70% to 71% and a specificity of around 72%.

In its sample, this clonotype was seen many times. The target antigen is unknown. Patients were diagnosed from clinical symptoms, serum thyroxine, TRAb, thyroid ultrasound and orbital computed tomography. Germline V lookup: CDR1 SEHNR, CDR2 FQNEAQ (reference sequence). Trimming stripped 2 bases from V and 5 bases from J, with 15 bases between. This CDR3 comprises 15 residues. Amplification targeted the TCR beta CDR3 regions, with RNA transcripts as the source material. First-round RT-PCR used HTBI primers; second-round multiplex PCR followed. TCRdb ran MiXCR on the multiplex PCR reads and lists one entry per CDR3 protein. The sample records approximately 640,000 distinct CDR3 sequences, roughly two fifths being singletons.

The source of this sequence is an adult man with Graves' ophthalmopathy. The rearrangement joins TRBV7-9 to TRBJ2-5, with a weak D call TRBD1 (6 bases). Source material: peripheral blood. CDR3 bases: TGTGCCAGCAGCTTACCCACAGGGCTCCAGGAGACCCAGTACTTC. This sequence encodes CASSLPTGLQETQYF.